The sample holds many counts of the clone carrying this T cell receptor (beta chain). Antigen specificity is unknown. Genomic DNA served as template for TCR beta VDJ and CDR3 profiling. One entry per CDR3 protein results from TCRdb running MiXCR on the reads. The table has some 170,000 distinct CDR3 sequences, roughly 65% seen once. V lost 0 bases and J lost 5; bases outside the gene matches: 9. The CDR3 has 16 residues. Looked up from germline, CDR1 is MNHEY and CDR2 is SVGAGI. Sequencing was done on patients that had shown CD8+CD57+ cell expansion by flow cytometry. This record belongs to a study of CD8+CD57+ T cells in acquired aplastic anemia. Notes on the study in general: Patients and controls shared 25 to 30 CD8+ CDR3 sequences, which appeared highly expressed in patients and within their immunodominant clones.

The sequenced material came from sorted CD4+, CD8+, or CD8+CD57+ T cells (not recorded which) from PBMCs. The TCR comes from a human donor with aplastic anemia. The gene calls are TRBV6-5 and TRBJ1-2, with 7 bases that match TRBD1. In DNA form, the CDR3 reads TGTGCCAGCAGTTACTCGGCGAACAGGGGCCTATATGGCTACACCTTC. Residues: CASSYSANRGLYGYTF.